This paragraph reports one T cell receptor beta chain. Antigen unknown. These data are taken from a study of long-term antiretroviral therapy in people with HIV. Researchers ran immunoSEQ v3.0 at survey level. The protocol was immunoSEQ multiplex PCR, while the TCRdb copy is restricted to in-frame clones and leaves out a portion. This sample has 30,000 to 40,000 clones, with under 85% found just once. Study-wide findings and caveats: Blood collection from about 2003 to 2018 possibly occurred under older ART regimens. Whereas controls had wider CDR3 length ranges, HIV repertoires had narrower ones.

Participants who had HIV were, without exception, treated in the United States. V was pared by 11 bases and J by 3 bases, with 8 bases of the junction left unmatched. Per germline, CDR1 MNHNS and CDR2 SASEGT. This CDR3 has 13 residues. The chain couples TRBV6-1 to TRBJ1-2; TRBD1 aligns across 8 bases. This TCR was sampled from a man aged 18-30 years with HIV. Sample: unsorted PBMCs, taken 1 year after starting antiretroviral therapy. This CDR3 reads CAGTGGVYYGYTF. CDR3 bases: TGTGCCGGAACAGGGGGGGTGTACTATGGCTACACCTTC.